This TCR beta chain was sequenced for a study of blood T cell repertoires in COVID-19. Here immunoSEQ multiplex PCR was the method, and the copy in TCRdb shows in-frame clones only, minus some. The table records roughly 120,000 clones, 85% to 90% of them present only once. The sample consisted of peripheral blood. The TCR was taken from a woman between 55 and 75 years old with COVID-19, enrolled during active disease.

The CDR3 sequence is CASSLTGGAQETQYF. CDR3 nucleotide sequence: TGTGCCAGCAGCTTGACAGGGGGGGCCCAAGAGACCCAGTACTTC. The gene calls are TRBV5-6 and TRBJ2-5, with D perhaps matching TRBD1 (8 bases). The CDR3 is 15 residues long. Trimming cost V 1 base and J 1 base, with 11 bases left between them. Germline loops: CDR1 SGHDT, CDR2 YYEEEE.